A single sample is the source of the 20 T cell receptor beta chains below, sequenced in a study of cytomegalovirus exposure and HLA in healthy donors. Primers for the PCR totalled 60 Vbeta and 13 Jbeta. Some clones are missing from TCRdb's copy, which holds only in-frame ones; the method was immunoSEQ multiplex PCR. The data show about 230,000 clones, with around four fifths seen just once and around 2.9% held by the top ten. What was sequenced was PBMCs. The receptors stem from a woman in her sixties or seventies in good health and CMV-seropositive.

The DNA for the CDR3 is TGTGCCAGTAGTATGGGGCCCCCGACCTACGAGCAGTACTTC. Translated: CASSMGPPTYEQYF. The rearrangement uses TRBV19 and TRBJ2-5; weak D call: TRBD1 (5 bases). The J call may not be correct, given that the DNA end is closer to TRBJ2-7. Germline CDR1 and CDR2: LNHDA and SQIVND (reference sequence). This CDR3 is 14 amino acids long.

CDR3 loop: CASSDGAGTMSYTF. The CDR3 DNA sequence: TGTGCCAGCAGTGATGGGGCCGGGACAATGAGCTACACCTTC. The chain combines TRBV6-1 with TRBJ1-2; maybe TRBD1 (6 bases). The germline V and J ends were trimmed by 3 bases and 9 bases, with 17 bases remaining between them. The V gene's germline CDR1 is MNHNS and CDR2 SASEGT. CDR3 length equals 14 residues.

The chain employs TRBV19 and TRBJ1-1; D is ambiguous. V lost 3 bases and J 2 bases, leaving 10 bases between the germline ends. CDR3 length: 14 amino acids. Germline V gene sequence: CDR1 LNHDA, CDR2 SQIVND (reference sequence). Written as DNA, the CDR3 is TGTGCCAGTAGTATTGGTGGGCCCAACACTGAAGCTTTCTTT. Protein sequence: CASSIGGPNTEAFF.

The chain joins TRBV5-1 to TRBJ2-1, with a tentative D call TRBD1 (5 bases). The CDR3 spans 12 residues. The germline V and J ends were trimmed by 6 bases and 9 bases, with 13 bases remaining between them. Germline CDR1 SGHRS, CDR2 YFSETQ. CDR3 sequence: CASNPFQGEQFF. CDR3 coding DNA: TGCGCCAGCAATCCTTTTCAGGGTGAGCAGTTCTTC. Using reference TRBV5-1 and TRBJ2-1 for the parts outside the CDR3, the full variable domain is KAGVTQTPRYLIKTRGQQVTLSCSPISGHRSVSWYQQTPGQGLQFLFEYFSETQRNKGNFPGRFSGRQFSNSRSEMNVSTLELGDSALYLCASNPFQGEQFFGPGTRLTVL.

CDR3 DNA sequence: TGTGCCAGCAGCGCCACCGTGAGCTCCTACAATGAGCAGTTCTTC. Amino acids: CASSATVSSYNEQFF. The gene calls are TRBV7-6 and TRBJ2-1; D is unresolved. Germline assignment: CDR1 SGHVS and CDR2 FNYEAQ. V gave up 5 bases and J gave up 0 bases, with 11 bases separating them. CDR3 size: 15 residues.

The CDR3 DNA reads as TGTGCCAGTAGCCAGACACTCTATGGCTACACCTTC. The encoded protein is CASSQTLYGYTF. The V and J genes are TRBV19 and TRBJ1-2; no reliable D call. V lost 6 bases and J 4 bases, leaving 9 bases between the germline ends. The CDR3 spans 12 residues. CDR1 LNHDA and CDR2 SQIVND come from the germline V gene (reference sequence).

The chain uses TRBV2 and TRBJ2-5; TRBD2 matches 8 bases. The ends lost 7 bases at V and 3 bases at J; junction bases unmatched: 4. The CDR3 sequence is 13 residues long. The V gene's germline CDR1 is SNHLY and CDR2 FYNNEI. CDR3 DNA: TGTGCCAGCATTGGACTAGCTAAAGAGACCCAGTACTTC. Protein: CASIGLAKETQYF.

This clone appeared a single time. The chain employs TRBV4-1 and TRBJ2-1; TRBD2 matches at 8 bases. In germline, CDR1 is MGHRA, CDR2 YSYEKL. The CDR3 runs to 14 residues. J gave up 6 bases and V 4 bases, and 5 bases lay outside the gene matches. CDR3 loop: CASSRARGVNEQFF. CDR3 nucleotides: TGCGCCAGCAGCCGGGCGCGGGGGGTCAATGAGCAGTTCTTC.

The rearrangement joins TRBV6-1 to TRBJ2-6; 7 bases are a match to TRBD1. Germline CDR1 is MNHNS and CDR2 is SASEGT. The CDR3 has 16 residues. J gave up 1 base and V 4 bases, and 4 bases lay outside the gene matches. Here the CDR3 DNA reads TGTGCCAGCAGTGTGCACAGGGGATCTGGGGCCAACGTCCTGACTTTC. Protein sequence: CASSVHRGSGANVLTF.

The rearrangement joins TRBV27 to TRBJ2-2; 12 bases match TRBD1. The germline V gene has CDR1 MNHEY and CDR2 SMNVEV (reference sequence). V was clipped by 4 bases and J by 5 bases; unmatched bases: 5. The CDR3 runs 16 residues. The CDR3 bases are TGTGCCAGCAGTTGGGACAGGGGGCAGGTGACCGGGGAGCTGTTTTTT. Amino acid sequence: CASSWDRGQVTGELFF.

In this sample, this clone turned up a few times. The gene calls are TRBV27 and TRBJ2-5; TRBD2 matches 13 bases. V lost 3 bases, J lost 3 bases, and 7 bases stayed unmatched. The CDR3 is made up of 17 amino acids. Looked up from germline, CDR1 is MNHEY and CDR2 is SMNVEV (reference sequence). CDR3 bases: TGTGCCAGCAGTTTCACTAGCGGGGGGGGATATAAAGAGACCCAGTACTTC. Translated, it gives CASSFTSGGGYKETQYF.

V and J are TRBV2 and TRBJ2-5, with D perhaps matching TRBD2 (5 bases). Germline CDR1 reads SNHLY; CDR2 reads FYNNEI. The CDR3 is made up of 15 amino acids. Trimming took 4 bases from V and 2 from J, leaving 14 bases between them. The CDR3 sequence is CASSVGGSLQETQYF. The DNA of the CDR3 is TGTGCCAGCAGTGTAGGTGGGAGCCTTCAAGAGACCCAGTACTTC.

J is TRBJ2-7 and V is TRBV5-7, with a tentative D call TRBD1 (5 bases). TRBV5-7 is recorded as an ORF, its role being uncertain. V lost 0 bases, J lost 6 bases, and 10 bases lay in between. This CDR3 is 13 amino acids long. CDR3 bases: TGTGCCAGCAGCTTGGCCCCGGACATCGAGCAGTACTTC. It codes for CASSLAPDIEQYF.

The chain uses TRBV18 and TRBJ2-7, with 9 bases fitting TRBD2. CDR3 size: 15 residues. CDR1 and CDR2 (germline): KGHSH, LQKENI. V shed 0 bases and J 4 bases; nucleotides not matched to a gene: 4. CDR3 coding DNA: TGTGCCAGCTCACCACCCAGCGGGGGGATGTACGAGCAGTACTTC. This gives the protein CASSPPSGGMYEQYF.

The genes are TRBV5-5 and TRBJ2-5, with 12 bases identical to TRBD2. V was clipped by 4 bases and J by 2 bases; unmatched bases: 3. From germline, CDR1 is SGHKS and CDR2 YYEKEE (reference sequence). The length of the CDR3 is 15 residues. CDR3 in amino acids: CASSGGTSGQETQYF. The CDR3 bases are TGTGCCAGCAGCGGCGGGACTAGCGGGCAAGAGACCCAGTACTTC.

V and J are TRBV7-7 and TRBJ2-5, with 12 bases fitting TRBD2. V lost 5 bases and J lost 4; bases outside the gene matches: 8. The CDR3 covers 16 residues. CDR1 is SSHAT and CDR2 is FNYEAQ in the germline V gene (reference sequence). CDR3 region: CASSAILAGGGETQYF. CDR3 DNA: TGTGCCAGCAGCGCCATACTAGCGGGAGGAGGAGAGACCCAGTACTTC.

The rearrangement uses TRBV18 and TRBJ2-2; D possibly corresponds to TRBD2 (5 bases). CDR1 KGHSH and CDR2 LQKENI come from the germline V gene. V shed 4 bases and J shed 0 bases, with 15 bases lying between them. The length of the CDR3 is 17 residues. The CDR3 coding sequence is TGTGCCAGCTCACTCCAGGAGGCGGTAGCGAACACCGGGGAGCTGTTTTTT. Translated: CASSLQEAVANTGELFF.

In its sample, this clone was seen once. The V call is TRBV6-5, the J call TRBJ1-1; D gene ambiguous. CDR3 length: 14 residues. With 2 bases removed from V and 0 bases from J, the gap between germline ends came to 7 bases. CDR1 MNHEY and CDR2 SVGAGI come from the germline V gene. For the CDR3, the DNA is TGTGCCAGCAGTTACGTGGGCATGAACACTGAAGCTTTCTTT. It yields the protein CASSYVGMNTEAFF.

This clone has just a few counts. The CDR3: CSVAWTSGGHEQFF. CDR3 coding DNA: TGCAGCGTCGCTTGGACTAGCGGGGGGCACGAGCAGTTCTTC. V gene TRBV29-1 combines with J gene TRBJ2-1, with 14 bases matching TRBD2. CDR1 is SQVTM and CDR2 is ANQGSEA in the germline V gene. J gave up 10 bases and V 6 bases, and 8 bases lay outside the gene matches. The CDR3 sequence is 14 residues long.

The chain uses TRBV30 and TRBJ1-2; 9 bases agree with TRBD1. Trimming took 7 bases from V and 13 from J; bases not matched to a gene: 16. Germline CDR1 GTSNPN, CDR2 SVGIG (reference sequence). The length of the CDR3 is 13 residues. The CDR3 DNA follows: TGTGCCTTGACAGGGGGTGGAAGTCTCTCCGGCACCTTC. Translation gives CALTGGGSLSGTF. Full variable domain (remainder filled in from reference TRBV30 and TRBJ1-2): SQTIHQWPATLVQPVGSPLSLECTVEGTSNPNLYWYRQAAGRGLQLLFYSVGIGQISSEVPQNLSASRPQDRQFILSSKKLLLSDSGFYLCALTGGGSLSGTFGSGTRLTVV.